This T cell receptor beta chain emerged from a study of blood T cell repertoires in COVID-19. Overall study context: The United States, Italy and Spain were the sources of the acute and convalescent COVID-19 samples.

Trimming stripped 6 bases from V and 0 bases from J, with 8 bases between. CDR3 size: 13 residues. Germline CDR1 MNHEY, CDR2 SMNVEV (reference sequence). Adults between roughly 18 and 95 years of age took part from under 30 US areas. Recovery meant two consecutive negative NP/OP PCR tests, professional clearance, or resolved symptoms. Using immunoSEQ multiplex PCR, the repertoire was profiled, and TCRdb retains in-frame clones only, with some absent. The sample consists of about 190,000 clones, around 85% of them appearing once. The specimen was PBMCs or T cells enriched from blood (not recorded which). This TCR came from a woman aged 25-40 years who had recovered from COVID-19. The J gene is TRBJ2-5, the V gene TRBV27; D remains unclear. CDR3 loop: CASSPIDQETQYF. The CDR3 bases are TGTGCCAGCAGCCCGATAGACCAAGAGACCCAGTACTTC.